These 7 T cell receptor beta chains were sequenced from one sample in a study of somatic mutations in cytotoxic T cells in rheumatoid arthritis. This table comes from immunoSEQ multiplex PCR, and its TCRdb copy is limited to in-frame clones, with some not included. The sample consists of roughly 4,700 clones, around 80% of them appearing once. Sequenced material: CD8+ T cells sorted from blood. The source of these receptors is a man aged 65 to 79 with rheumatoid arthritis.

The genes are TRBV7-6 and TRBJ2-7; D is possibly TRBD1 (6 bases). CDR1 is SGHVS, CDR2 FNYEAQ, per germline. The CDR3 length is 13 residues. Trimming cost V 5 bases and J 0 bases, with 8 bases left between them. CDR3 in amino acids: CASSPGASYEQYF. CDR3 sequence (DNA): TGTGCCAGCAGCCCAGGGGCCTCCTACGAGCAGTACTTC.

The chain recombines TRBV28 with TRBJ2-1; TRBD1 is a possible D gene (5 bases). Trimming cost V 2 bases and J 8 bases, with 16 bases left between them. The CDR3 runs to 15 residues. Germline CDR1 and CDR2: MDHEN and SYDVKM. The CDR3 loop is CASSLVGHPRDEQFF. The DNA for the CDR3 is TGTGCCAGCAGTTTAGTGGGGCATCCCCGGGATGAGCAGTTCTTC.

The V gene is TRBV27, the J gene TRBJ2-7; 7 bases map to TRBD2. Losses at the gene ends were 5 bases for V and 4 bases for J; bases not matched to a gene: 8. Germline V gene sequence: CDR1 MNHEY, CDR2 SMNVEV (reference sequence). This CDR3 comprises 14 residues. The CDR3 coding sequence is TGTGCCAGCAGTCCCCGGACGGGGGGATACGAGCAGTACTTC. Its translation: CASSPRTGGYEQYF.

V is TRBV12-2 and J is TRBJ1-3. TRBV12-2 is tagged as a pseudogene. This CDR3 spans 15 amino acids. The CDR3 here is CASRFSPAPGDTIYF. The CDR3 DNA is TGTGCAAGTCGCTTCTCCCCGGCTCCCGGGGACACCATATATTTT.

The CDR3, as DNA: TGTGCCAGAGAAGGGGATATGGGAAACACCATATATTTT. Residues: CAREGDMGNTIYF. The chain combines TRBV7-9 with TRBJ1-3, with D possibly matching TRBD1 (5 bases). With 9 bases removed from V and 4 bases from J, the gap between germline ends came to 13 bases. CDR1 is SEHNR, CDR2 FQNEAQ, per germline (reference sequence). This CDR3 has 13 residues.

This CDR3 is CASKPLQGDTEAFF. CDR3 nucleotide sequence: TGTGCCAGCAAACCTTTACAGGGAGACACTGAAGCTTTCTTT. V gene TRBV2 combines with J gene TRBJ1-1; TRBD1 is a possible D gene (6 bases). The ends were cut back, 7 bases at V and 3 bases at J, with 15 bases in the middle. CDR1 and CDR2 from the germline V gene are SNHLY and FYNNEI. The CDR3 contains 14 residues.

The sample holds one count of this clone. The genes are TRBV10-3 and TRBJ2-2, with 8 bases aligning to TRBD1. With V trimmed by 8 bases and J by 1 base, 12 bases remained unmatched. Germline values: CDR1 ENHRY, CDR2 SYGVKD. The CDR3 spans 17 residues. This CDR3 is CAIPLVGGTGNTGELFF. DNA for the CDR3: TGTGCCATCCCCCTCGTAGGGGGGACAGGGAACACCGGGGAGCTGTTTTTT.